This record concerns one T cell receptor beta chain sequence. Its antigen is unknown. Base qualities are not provided; no much larger clone lies one nucleotide away. Each collaborating institution followed its own protocols to collect whole blood in K2EDTA tubes. Collaborator samples were shipped for TCRbeta analysis as frozen whole blood, isolated PBMCs, or DNA extracted from either sample type. The data derive from a study of blood T cell repertoires in COVID-19 (dated by TCRdb to 2018 to 2021). For context, the study as a whole: Samples from collaborators originated in the United States, Italy and Spain and spanned both the acute and convalescent phases of COVID-19. The prospective study material was composed of cDNA or gDNA derived from T cells, B-cell-depleted T cells, or PBMCs. The sample metadata nearly always contained a de-identified subject ID, COVID-19 status, age in years and sex. Deeply sampled blood TCRbeta repertoires from subjects exposed to, actively infected with, or recovered from COVID-19 were included in the dataset. Where available, HLA class I and class II types were taken from metadata supplied by the sample provider and were not determined by assay-based typing. Samples were obtained from the ongoing ImmuneRACE study (first 160 participants) and from over a thousand subjects provided by 6 global collaborators. The repertoires were released in a freely available public database meant as a resource for research on the immune response to SARS-CoV-2. The study at large found these results: Clinical and demographic metadata were provided uncurated, with the amount varying by source and participant.

The CDR3 numbers 16 residues from cysteine through phenylalanine. Just the 48-base CDR3 DNA is kept, in frame starting at base 1. TCRbeta CDR3 regions were amplified from genomic DNA by means of the immunoSEQ Assay, a bias-controlled multiplex PCR. In the original analysis: The number of nucleated cells in each sample was estimated by amplification of reference gene primers within the assay. To quantify the absolute abundance of each unique TCRbeta CDR3 rearrangement, sequence reads were collapsed and filtered. For each sample, productive Simpson clonality was calculated by taking the square root of Simpson's diversity index across productive rearrangements. Drawn from immuneACCESS, this table holds only the in-frame rearrangements with V and J called that TCRdb kept. Clones are partly lost; checked studies trace under half to an unresolved V gene and leave the rest unexplained. V and J calls and clone size come straight from that table; D and trimming were deduced from the DNA. This sample gives a few hundred thousand clones in total; around nine tenths of them show up just once. The leading ten clones occupy 7.1% of the sample.

This TCR was recovered from an older woman with active or convalescent COVID-19. This receptor chain uses TRBV21-1 and TRBJ1-6; the D call of TRBD1 is as the table states it, not checked on the DNA. TRBV21-1 is a recognized pseudogene. The sequencing sample was made of peripheral blood. The CDR3 protein is CASSKGSHGGESPLHF. The DNA reads TGTGCCAGCAGCAAAGGGTCGCATGGGGGCGAATCACCCCTCCACTTT.